This entry concerns a single T cell receptor beta chain. Sequence at one end of the junction differs from germline and may be a read error. Under the authors' procedure: Quantification of nucleated cells was approximated via reference gene primer amplification. Libraries were prepared by immunoSEQ multiplex PCR; TCRdb keeps only in-frame clonotypes and omits some of them. V, J and clone size were drawn from that table, and D and trimming were deduced from the DNA. The repertoire holds 150,000 to 200,000 clones, with roughly four fifths as singletons. This sample is drawn from a study of blood T cell repertoires in COVID-19. Study background: The study drew acute and convalescent COVID-19 samples from the United States, Italy and Spain. PBMCs, B-cell-depleted T cells, or T cells were the source of the cDNA or gDNA that made up the material.

Germline V gives CDR1 SNHLY, CDR2 FYNNEI. The CDR3 runs 12 residues. The receptor was isolated from a human donor in a cohort sampled during active COVID-19. The sequenced sample consisted of peripheral blood. The V call is TRBV2, the J call TRBJ2-1; perhaps TRBD1 as D (6 bases). This chain's CDR3 is CASSYDRSSKLF. CDR3 nucleotides: TGTGCCAGCAGCTACGACAGGAGTTCTAAGCTCTTC. Filled out from reference TRBV2 and TRBJ2-1, the complete variable domain reads EPEVTQTPSHQVTQMGQEVILRCVPISNHLYFYWYRQILGQKVEFLVSFYNNEISEKSEIFDDQFSVERPDGSNFTLKIRSTKLEDSAMYFCASSYDRSSKLFGPGTRLTVL.